Presented here are 14 T cell receptor beta chains from one specimen sequenced in a study of blood T cells in healthy people across ages. A J-beta primer mix and a sample-barcoded 5' primer were used in a second PCR of roughly 6 to 11 cycles. MiXCR, run by TCRdb on the 5' RACE reads, gives a single entry per CDR3 protein. The sample holds fewer than 2 million distinct CDR3 sequences, approximately 40% seen once. The material sequenced was blood. The receptors here all came from a human donor in good health.

The J gene is TRBJ2-5, the V gene TRBV7-9, with 7 bases fitting TRBD1. The germline CDR1 and CDR2 sequences are SEHNR and FQNEAQ (reference sequence). V gave up 6 bases and J gave up 3 bases; unmatched junction bases: 7. The length of the CDR3 is 14 residues. CDR3 bases: TGTGCCAGCAGTTGGGGGACAGCAAAAGAGACCCAGTACTTC. This sequence encodes CASSWGTAKETQYF.

V gene TRBV29-1 combines with J gene TRBJ2-1; D gene uncertain. The CDR3 covers 14 residues. Germline CDR1 and CDR2: SQVTM and ANQGSEA. Trimming took off 4 bases at V and 0 bases at J, with 10 bases between the two ends. This CDR3 reads CSVARRSSYNEQFF. The CDR3 region has the DNA TGCAGCGTTGCTCGCAGGAGCTCCTACAATGAGCAGTTCTTC.

V gene TRBV5-6 combines with J gene TRBJ2-3; 16 bases are shared with TRBD2. V dropped 7 bases and J dropped 4; count of bases not matched to a gene: 6. The CDR3 loop spans 16 amino acids. Germline V gives CDR1 SGHDT, CDR2 YYEEEE. The CDR3 coding sequence is TGTGCCAGCGGGACTAGCGGGGGGGAGAGTGCAGATACGCAGTATTTT. Protein product: CASGTSGGESADTQYF.

The chain recombines TRBV12-3 or TRBV12-4 with TRBJ2-1, with a possible D match to TRBD2 (5 bases). V was trimmed by 8 bases and J by 0 bases, leaving 14 bases between them. The CDR3 length is 15 residues. The CDR3 loop is CASRRSGSSYNEQFF. In DNA, the CDR3 is TGTGCCAGCCGGCGTTCTGGGAGCTCCTACAATGAGCAGTTCTTC.

This chain uses TRBV7-2 with TRBJ1-2, with D perhaps matching TRBD1 (5 bases). The CDR3 is 14 amino acids. Trimming took 7 bases from V and 2 from J, leaving 14 bases between them. Per germline, CDR1 SGHTA and CDR2 FQGNSA. Written as DNA, the CDR3 is TGTGCCAGCACTTTGACCGGGACGAACTATGGCTACACCTTC. It yields the protein CASTLTGTNYGYTF.

A note on this clonotype: Germline is not matched at one junction end, which may reflect a read error. The chain joins TRBV2 to TRBJ2-7; 7 bases fit TRBD2. CDR3 length: 14 residues. Germline CDR1 and CDR2: SNHLY and FYNNEI. CDR3 sequence: CASSELAVEYERYF. CDR3 sequence (DNA): TGTGCCAGCAGTGAACTAGCGGTGGAATACGAGCGGTACTTC.

V is TRBV29-1 and J is TRBJ2-7; D remains unclear. The CDR3 is made up of 11 amino acids. V lost 0 bases and J lost 7, with 7 bases in between. Germline V CDR1 and CDR2: SQVTM, ANQGSEA. CDR3 amino acids: CSVEDLWEQYF. CDR3 DNA: TGCAGCGTTGAAGATCTTTGGGAGCAGTACTTC.

This sequence joins TRBV7-9 and TRBJ2-3; TRBD2 is a possible D gene (5 bases). CDR1 and CDR2 (germline): SEHNR, FQNEAQ (reference sequence). The V gene lost 5 bases and the J gene lost 4 bases, with 13 bases spanning the gap. The CDR3 consists of 14 residues. CDR3 protein: CASSGRGMADTQYF. The CDR3 DNA is TGTGCCAGCAGCGGCCGAGGGATGGCAGATACGCAGTATTTT. Combining the CDR3 with reference TRBV7-9 and TRBJ2-3 gives the whole variable domain DTGVSQNPRHKITKRGQNVTFRCDPISEHNRLYWYRQTLGQGPEFLTYFQNEAQLEKSRLLSDRFSAERPKGSFSTLEIQRTEQGDSAMYLCASSGRGMADTQYFGPGTRLTVL.

This clonotype was found a few times. This chain joins TRBV20-1 and TRBJ2-7; TRBD2 matches 7 bases. Per germline, CDR1 DFQATT and CDR2 SNEGSKA (reference sequence). The CDR3 loop spans 14 amino acids. Trimming took 5 bases from V and 3 from J; bases not matched to a gene: 10. CDR3 nucleotides: TGCAGTGCTCACCGCGGGGGTACCAGCTACGAGCAGTACTTC. It specifies CSAHRGGTSYEQYF.

V is TRBV10-3 and J is TRBJ2-4; possibly TRBD1 for D (6 bases). The CDR3 length is 18 residues. Per the germline V gene, CDR1 is ENHRY and CDR2 is SYGVKD. The V and J ends lost 4 bases and 0 bases respectively, with 19 bases between them. CDR3: CAISGQEASNTAKNIQYF. The CDR3 bases are TGTGCCATCAGTGGACAGGAGGCATCTAATACAGCCAAAAACATTCAGTACTTC.

The chain is built from TRBV5-1 and TRBJ2-5; TRBD1 might be the D (5 bases). V was shortened by 0 bases and J by 2 bases, with 23 bases between the two germline ends. The CDR3 totals 19 residues. Germline CDR1 SGHRS, CDR2 YFSETQ. CDR3 residues: CASSLVGLKQADYQETQYF. The CDR3, as DNA: TGCGCCAGCAGCTTGGTGGGGCTGAAACAGGCAGATTATCAAGAGACCCAGTACTTC. The full variable domain, completed using reference TRBV5-1 and TRBJ2-5, is KAGVTQTPRYLIKTRGQQVTLSCSPISGHRSVSWYQQTPGQGLQFLFEYFSETQRNKGNFPGRFSGRQFSNSRSEMNVSTLELGDSALYLCASSLVGLKQADYQETQYFGPGTRLLVL.

This clonotype showed up just a few times. The V and J genes are TRBV12-3 or TRBV12-4 and TRBJ2-1; a possible D gene is TRBD1 (6 bases). Deletions cut 8 bases from V and 5 bases from J, with 19 bases between. The CDR3 runs 15 residues. The CDR3 is CASGTTGHMHNEQFF. CDR3 nucleotide sequence: TGTGCCAGCGGTACGACAGGTCATATGCACAATGAGCAGTTCTTC.

This clonotype showed up just a few times. The rearrangement uses TRBV11-3 and TRBJ2-5; tentatively, D is TRBD1 or TRBD2 (6 bases each). Trimming stripped 4 bases from V and 1 base from J, with 13 bases between. CDR1 is SGHNT, CDR2 YENEEA, per germline. The CDR3 loop spans 15 amino acids. CDR3 DNA: TGTGCCAGCAGCTCTAGGGGGGAAGGCCAAGAGACCCAGTACTTC. Amino acid sequence: CASSSRGEGQETQYF.

With respect to this clonotype: Compared with germline, one end of the junction differs, possibly owing to a read error. The genes are TRBV4-2 and TRBJ1-4, with D maybe TRBD1 (5 bases). Germline V CDR1 and CDR2: LGHNA, YNFKEQ. This CDR3 spans 18 amino acids. The DNA of the CDR3 is TGTGCCAACAGCCAAGATCCGTGGGGGACCTATACGGCGGAAAAACTGTTTTTT. This encodes CANSQDPWGTYTAEKLFF.